This TCR beta chain was sequenced during a study of prognosis after radiotherapy for stage I lung cancer. Turning to the study itself: About 15 of the patients presented with newly diagnosed primary stage I lung tumors; several had oligometastatic NSCLC following surgical resection of the primary tumor. Study outcomes and limitations: Patients who went on to get distant metastases had lower Shannon entropy after stereotactic body radiation therapy.

The CDR3 spans 16 residues. Germline assignment: CDR1 SNHLY and CDR2 FYNNEI. Trimming left V 6 bases short and J 2 bases short, with 16 bases between. No patient had prior chemotherapy, radiotherapy or other malignancies, and all were node-negative on CT and PET/CT. Peripheral blood, in roughly 6.5-milliliter volumes, was drawn at each of two time points. Template was genomic DNA; TCR beta CDR3 amplified in two multiplex PCR rounds. Every TRBV and TRBJ gene had its own specific primer in first-round PCR. TCRdb itself ran the multiplex PCR reads through MiXCR, one entry per CDR3 protein. Of about 26,000 distinct CDR3 sequences listed, about 30% are singletons. Concerning this clonotype itself: Its antigen is not identified.

Sequenced here: PBMCs, sampled before or after stereotactic body radiation therapy (not recorded which). The receptor comes from a donor over 45 with non-small cell lung cancer. This rearrangement joins TRBV2 to TRBJ2-2, with D maybe TRBD1 (6 bases). CDR3 amino acids: CASSQEGTPNTGELFF. CDR3 coding DNA: TGTGCCAGCAGCCAAGAAGGGACACCTAACACCGGGGAGCTGTTTTTT.